What follows are 10 T cell receptor beta chains derived from one specimen sequenced in a study of Graves' ophthalmopathy and Graves' hyperthyroidism. Amplification from RNA transcripts yielded the TCR beta CDR3 regions. In the first round, RT-PCR was carried out with HTBI primers, and a multiplex PCR formed the second round. TCRdb re-analysed the multiplex PCR reads in MiXCR, keeping a single row per CDR3 protein. In the table there are 1 million to 1.3 million distinct CDR3 sequences, approximately 35% of which are singletons. Material for sequencing was peripheral blood or thyroid tissue (not recorded which). The source is an adult man with Graves' hyperthyroidism.

A word on this clonotype: A much larger clone differs by one base, so this may be a read error. V gene TRBV19 combines with J gene TRBJ1-5, with 12 positions matching TRBD1. This CDR3 has 18 amino acids. Per germline, CDR1 LNHDA and CDR2 SQIVND (reference sequence). The V and J ends lost 2 bases and 5 bases, in that order; junction bases with no gene match: 10. CDR3 in amino acids: CASSILPGQGAIDQPQHF. DNA of the CDR3: TGTGCCAGTAGTATACTTCCGGGACAGGGGGCTATCGATCAGCCCCAGCATTTT.

The chain combines TRBV29-1 with TRBJ1-1; D unresolved. Trimming took 1 base from V and 4 from J, leaving 13 bases between them. Germline V gene sequence: CDR1 SQVTM, CDR2 ANQGSEA. The CDR3 is 14 amino acids. The CDR3 sequence: CSVEAGSRLTEAFF. The CDR3 bases are TGCAGCGTTGAAGCTGGCAGCCGTCTCACTGAAGCTTTCTTT.

The table lists this clonotype with many counts. The chain has TRBV10-2 and TRBJ1-2; 7 bases agree with TRBD1. CDR1 and CDR2 from the germline V gene are WSHSY and SAAADI. Germline trimming cut 1 base from V and 7 bases from J; bases unmatched to any gene: 9. The CDR3 has 15 residues. The CDR3 DNA reads TGCGCCAGCAGTGAGTTAGGGGGCGATTCGCTTGGCTACACCTTC. It codes for CASSELGGDSLGYTF.

At least ten counts were recorded for this clonotype. J is TRBJ1-6 and V is TRBV30; 7 bases agree with TRBD1. V gave up 4 bases and J gave up 10 bases; unmatched junction bases: 10. The CDR3 is made up of 14 amino acids. Germline CDR1 GTSNPN, CDR2 SVGIG (reference sequence). The CDR3 coding sequence is TGTGCCTGGACCACTACCAGGGGGGGATCACCCCTCCACTTT. This encodes CAWTTTRGGSPLHF.

This clonotype was seen many times. The gene calls are TRBV29-1 and TRBJ2-6; D possibly uses TRBD1 or TRBD2 (6 bases each). V was trimmed by 6 bases and J by 0 bases, leaving 15 bases between them. This CDR3 contains 16 residues. Germline-derived CDR1 and CDR2 are SQVTM and ANQGSEA. Written as DNA, the CDR3 is TGCAGCGTCGGACGGGGGCGGGACTCTGGGGCCAACGTCCTGACTTTC. Translation: CSVGRGRDSGANVLTF.

This chain links TRBV7-2 with TRBJ1-6, with no clear D. Germline lookup yields CDR1 SGHTA and CDR2 FQGNSA. The CDR3 loop spans 17 amino acids. The V end lost 4 bases, the J end lost 7 bases, and 20 bases lay between the germline ends. The DNA for the CDR3 is TGTGCCAGCAGCTCCAAACGGGCTAGCGTGGGGAATTCACCCCTCCACTTT. Translated, it gives CASSSKRASVGNSPLHF.

This chain uses TRBV2 with TRBJ1-6; 8 bases map to TRBD1. The CDR3 is made up of 18 amino acids. Germline CDR1 is SNHLY and CDR2 is FYNNEI. With V trimmed by 6 bases and J by 8 bases, 18 bases remained unmatched. Here the CDR3 reads CASRGTGSGQAAHSPLHF. The CDR3 DNA reads as TGTGCCAGCAGAGGGACAGGATCCGGCCAAGCGGCACATTCACCCCTCCACTTT.

This rearrangement joins TRBV11-2 to TRBJ2-7; D not certain. Germline V lookup: CDR1 SGHAT, CDR2 FQNNGV. V was shortened by 3 bases and J by 3 bases, with 9 bases between the two germline ends. The CDR3 spans 13 residues. The CDR3 spells CASSLVVDYEQYF. The CDR3 DNA sequence: TGTGCCAGCAGCTTGGTGGTGGACTACGAGCAGTACTTC.

This clonotype was detected only a few times. J is TRBJ2-7 and V is TRBV25-1; 9 nucleotides line up with TRBD1. This CDR3 region has 17 residues. J was trimmed by 5 bases and V by 6 bases; bases with no gene match: 17. Germline V gene data show CDR1 as MGHDK and CDR2 as SYGVNS. Here the CDR3 DNA reads TGTGCCAGCAGCGTTGATCTCACGGGACAGGGTTCCGACGAGCAGTACTTC. Its protein is CASSVDLTGQGSDEQYF.

This clonotype was observed a few times. The junction differs from germline at one of its ends, possibly a read error. This chain connects TRBV10-3 to TRBJ1-1; the match to TRBD1 covers 7 bases. This CDR3 is 14 amino acids long. CDR1 and CDR2 from the germline V gene are ENHRY and SYGVKD. CDR3 sequence: CASSYRGLLTEAFF. CDR3 bases: TGTGCCAGCAGTTACAGGGGTTTACTCACTGAAGCTTTCTTT.